This entry lists 8 T cell receptor beta chains sequenced from one sample in a study of blood T cell repertoires in COVID-19. The method was immunoSEQ multiplex PCR; TCRdb's version includes in-frame clones alone and lacks a portion of them. Of roughly 370,000 clones in the sample, just under 90% are singletons; the top ten hold roughly 9.4%. Sequenced sample: PBMCs or T cells enriched from blood (not recorded which). The receptor source for this set is a woman aged 50 to 60 who had recovered from COVID-19.

This clone occurred once. This rearrangement joins TRBV19 to TRBJ2-7; 7 bases fit TRBD2. The CDR3 sequence is 15 residues long. In germline, CDR1 is LNHDA, CDR2 SQIVND (reference sequence). J was trimmed by 1 base and V by 5 bases; bases with no gene match: 8. CDR3 sequence reads: CASSREAAPSYEQYF. The DNA of the CDR3 is TGTGCCAGTAGTCGGGAGGCAGCTCCTTCCTACGAGCAGTACTTC. The full variable domain, with the rest looked up from reference TRBV19 and TRBJ2-7, is DGGITQSPKYLFRKEGQNVTLSCEQNLNHDAMYWYRQDPGQGLRLIYYSQIVNDFQKGDIAEGYSVSREKKESFPLTVTSAQKNPTAFYLCASSREAAPSYEQYFGPGTRLTVT.

This chain links TRBV5-1 with TRBJ2-5, with no clear D. Germline CDR1 is SGHRS and CDR2 is YFSETQ. The CDR3 spans 14 residues. V lost 0 bases and J lost 5, with 11 bases in between. The CDR3 is CASSLDSGPETQYF. In DNA form, the CDR3 reads TGCGCCAGCAGCTTGGACTCAGGCCCGGAGACCCAGTACTTC.

This sequence joins TRBV11-3 and TRBJ2-7, with D uncertain. The CDR3 sequence is 13 residues long. The ends were cut back, 5 bases at V and 0 bases at J, with 8 bases in the middle. CDR1 SGHNT and CDR2 YENEEA come from the germline V gene. Written as DNA, the CDR3 is TGTGCCAGCAGCCCCGACTCCTCCTACGAGCAGTACTTC. It yields the protein CASSPDSSYEQYF.

This chain links TRBV24-1 with TRBJ2-1; TRBD1 aligns across 7 bases. This CDR3 has 15 amino acids. Germline-derived CDR1 and CDR2 are KGHDR and SFDVKD. J was trimmed by 4 bases and V by 7 bases; bases with no gene match: 9. As DNA, the CDR3 is TGTGCCACCAGCCATTCGTCAGGGGGATACAATGAGCAGTTCTTC. This gives the protein CATSHSSGGYNEQFF.

The chain is built from TRBV2 and TRBJ2-1; 10 bases are shared with TRBD2. CDR3 size: 15 residues. With V trimmed by 6 bases and J by 7 bases, 9 bases remained unmatched. Germline CDR1 reads SNHLY; CDR2 reads FYNNEI. CDR3 bases: TGTGCCAGCAGAGGAGCGGGGGGGCGTCTGAATGAGCAGTTCTTC. Amino acids: CASRGAGGRLNEQFF.

V gene TRBV2 combines with J gene TRBJ2-2, with TRBD1 identical over 9 bases. The J segment lost 5 bases and the V segment lost 4 bases, leaving 11 bases of the junction unmatched. This CDR3 contains 17 residues. CDR1 SNHLY and CDR2 FYNNEI come from the germline V gene. The CDR3 DNA follows: TGTGCCAGCAGTGTTGGTCGGACAGGGGTGCGGACCGGGGAGCTGTTTTTT. Protein product: CASSVGRTGVRTGELFF. Combining the CDR3 with reference TRBV2 and TRBJ2-2 gives the whole variable domain EPEVTQTPSHQVTQMGQEVILRCVPISNHLYFYWYRQILGQKVEFLVSFYNNEISEKSEIFDDQFSVERPDGSNFTLKIRSTKLEDSAMYFCASSVGRTGVRTGELFFGEGSRLTVL.

The chain has TRBV28 and TRBJ2-2, with D uncertain. Germline V gene lookup returns CDR1 MDHEN and CDR2 SYDVKM. CDR3 length: 13 amino acids. Trimming removed 6 bases from V and 6 bases from J, with 11 bases in between. The CDR3 sequence is CASSLGGPGELFF. The CDR3 DNA reads as TGTGCCAGCAGCCTCGGCGGTCCCGGGGAGCTGTTTTTT.

The J gene is TRBJ2-1, the V gene TRBV2, with 8 bases identical to TRBD1. This CDR3 is 14 amino acids long. J was trimmed by 8 bases and V by 5 bases; bases with no gene match: 8. Germline V gene data show CDR1 as SNHLY and CDR2 as FYNNEI. The CDR3 here is CASSSDRVLDEQFF. The CDR3 nucleotides read TGTGCCAGCAGTTCGGACAGGGTTCTTGATGAGCAGTTCTTC.